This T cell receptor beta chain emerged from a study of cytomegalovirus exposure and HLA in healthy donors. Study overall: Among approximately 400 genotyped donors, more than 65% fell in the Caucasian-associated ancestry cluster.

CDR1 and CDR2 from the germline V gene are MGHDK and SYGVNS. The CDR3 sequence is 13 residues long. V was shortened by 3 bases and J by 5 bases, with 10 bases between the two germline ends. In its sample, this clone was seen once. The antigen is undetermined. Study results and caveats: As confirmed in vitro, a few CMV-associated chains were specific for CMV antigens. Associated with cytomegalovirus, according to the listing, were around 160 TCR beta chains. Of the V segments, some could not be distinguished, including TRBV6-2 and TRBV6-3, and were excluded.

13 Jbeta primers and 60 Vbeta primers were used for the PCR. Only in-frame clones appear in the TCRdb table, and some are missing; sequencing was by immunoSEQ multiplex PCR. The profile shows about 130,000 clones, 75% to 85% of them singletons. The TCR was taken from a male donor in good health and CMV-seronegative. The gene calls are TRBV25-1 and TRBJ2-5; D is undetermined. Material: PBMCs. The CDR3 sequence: CASSDPNSETQYF. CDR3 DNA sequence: TGTGCCAGCAGTGACCCTAACAGTGAGACCCAGTACTTC.